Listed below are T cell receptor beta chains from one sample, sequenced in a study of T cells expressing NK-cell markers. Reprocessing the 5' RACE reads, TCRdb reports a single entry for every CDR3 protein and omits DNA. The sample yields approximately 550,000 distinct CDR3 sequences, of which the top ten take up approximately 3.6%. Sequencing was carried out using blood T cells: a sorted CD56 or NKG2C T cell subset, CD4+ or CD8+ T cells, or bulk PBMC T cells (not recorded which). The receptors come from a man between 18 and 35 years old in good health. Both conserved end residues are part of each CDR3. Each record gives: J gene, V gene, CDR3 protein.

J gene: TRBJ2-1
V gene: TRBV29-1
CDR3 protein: CSVVTSVRGEQFF

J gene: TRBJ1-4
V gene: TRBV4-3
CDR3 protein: CASSQEWGLELFF

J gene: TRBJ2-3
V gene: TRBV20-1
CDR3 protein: CSARGPTSLSTDTQYF

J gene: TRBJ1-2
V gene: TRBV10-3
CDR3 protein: CAISESALRDVIYGYTF

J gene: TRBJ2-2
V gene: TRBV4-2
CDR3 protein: CASSQDRGDTGELFF

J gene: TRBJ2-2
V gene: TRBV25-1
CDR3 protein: CASATAGVGELFF

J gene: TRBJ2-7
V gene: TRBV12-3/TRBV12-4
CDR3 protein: CASSPLLAGAHEQYF

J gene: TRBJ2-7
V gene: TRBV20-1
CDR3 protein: CSARGGPAGAREQYF

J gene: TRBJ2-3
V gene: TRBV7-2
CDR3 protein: CASSSASDGDTQYF

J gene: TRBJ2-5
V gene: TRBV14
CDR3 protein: CASSRGVGGRGETQYF

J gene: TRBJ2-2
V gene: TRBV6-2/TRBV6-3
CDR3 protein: CASNQGRTGELFF

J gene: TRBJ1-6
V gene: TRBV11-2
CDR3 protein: CASSFRGYGNSPLHF

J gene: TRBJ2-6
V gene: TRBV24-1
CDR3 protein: CATSQRNSGANVLTF

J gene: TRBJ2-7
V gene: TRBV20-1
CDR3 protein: CSARGLADSYEQYF

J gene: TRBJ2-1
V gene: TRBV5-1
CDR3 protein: CASSLVAGGPVNEQFF

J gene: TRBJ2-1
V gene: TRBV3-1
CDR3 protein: CASSPILSPVGEQFF

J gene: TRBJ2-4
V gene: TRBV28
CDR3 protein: CASSPSPGRGGIQYF

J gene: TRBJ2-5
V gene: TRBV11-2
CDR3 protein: CASSLREGPNRGETQYF

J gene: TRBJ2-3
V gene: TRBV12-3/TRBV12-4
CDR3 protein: CASSWPREGWAGDTQYF

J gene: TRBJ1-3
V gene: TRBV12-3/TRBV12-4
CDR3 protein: CASISDGNTIYF

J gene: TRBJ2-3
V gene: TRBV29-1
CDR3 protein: CSVVPSGRTDTQYF

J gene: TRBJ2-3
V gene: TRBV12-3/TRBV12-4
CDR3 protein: CASSFNGREDTQYF

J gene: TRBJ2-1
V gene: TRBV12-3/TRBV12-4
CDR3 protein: CASSSGLGIEFF

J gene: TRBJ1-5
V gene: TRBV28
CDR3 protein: CASSPAGGNQPQHF

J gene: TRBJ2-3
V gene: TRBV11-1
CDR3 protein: CASRSSGSPPDGTDTQYF

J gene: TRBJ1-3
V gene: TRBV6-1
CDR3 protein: CASSSVSGNTIYF

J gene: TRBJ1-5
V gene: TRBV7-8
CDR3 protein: CASSLAGSPYSNQPQHF

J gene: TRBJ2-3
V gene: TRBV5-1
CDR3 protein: CASSLDDGGPDTQYF

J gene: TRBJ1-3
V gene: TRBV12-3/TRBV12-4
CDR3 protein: CATARDRLIGGGNTIYF

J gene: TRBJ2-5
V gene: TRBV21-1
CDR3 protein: CASSTLGTSWQETQYF

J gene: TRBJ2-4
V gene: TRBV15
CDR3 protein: CATEALGGAKNIQYF

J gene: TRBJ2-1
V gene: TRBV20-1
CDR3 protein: CSAPRPLAGGEKGVDEQFF

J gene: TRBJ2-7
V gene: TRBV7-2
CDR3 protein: CASSLEAGFWGEQYF

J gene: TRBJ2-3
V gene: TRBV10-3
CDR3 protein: CAIRDREWGTDTQYF

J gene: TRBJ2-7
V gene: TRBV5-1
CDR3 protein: CASSLGQAPREQYF

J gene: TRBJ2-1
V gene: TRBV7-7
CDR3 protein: CASSLDLSNEQFF

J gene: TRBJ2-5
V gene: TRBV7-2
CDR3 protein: CASSHLAGGIGETQYF

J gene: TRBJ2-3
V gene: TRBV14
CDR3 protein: CASSQATGWNTQYF

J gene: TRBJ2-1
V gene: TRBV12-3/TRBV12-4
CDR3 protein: CASSPSGRAGSEQFF

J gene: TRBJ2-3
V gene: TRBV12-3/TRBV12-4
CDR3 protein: CASSGFRITDTQYF

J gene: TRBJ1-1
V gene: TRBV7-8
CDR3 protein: CASTLPGSTNTEAFF

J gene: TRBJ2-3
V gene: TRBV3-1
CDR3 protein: CASSPLRAGGSTDTQYF

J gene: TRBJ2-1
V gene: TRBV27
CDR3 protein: CASSPIVTSGYSYNEQFF

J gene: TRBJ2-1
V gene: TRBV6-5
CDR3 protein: CASSYRVLNEQFF

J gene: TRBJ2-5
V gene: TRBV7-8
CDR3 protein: CASSLGRREETQYF

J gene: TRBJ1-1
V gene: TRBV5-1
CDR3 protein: CASSLGQQRGTEAFF

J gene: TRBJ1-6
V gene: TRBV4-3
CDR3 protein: CASSQESKPYNSPLHF

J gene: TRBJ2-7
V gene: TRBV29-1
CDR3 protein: CSGSVGTYEQYF

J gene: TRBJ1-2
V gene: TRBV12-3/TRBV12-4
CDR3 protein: CASSQTERGHYGYTF

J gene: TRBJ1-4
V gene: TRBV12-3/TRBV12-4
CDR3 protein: CASSLTEKLFF

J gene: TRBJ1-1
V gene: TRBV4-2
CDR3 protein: CASSQVDSPDAFF

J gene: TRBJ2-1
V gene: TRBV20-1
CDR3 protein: CSAQSRRVNEQFF

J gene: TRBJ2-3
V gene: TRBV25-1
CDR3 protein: CASSDQNTDTQYF

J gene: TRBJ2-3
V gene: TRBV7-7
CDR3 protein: CASSFRGRRDTQYF

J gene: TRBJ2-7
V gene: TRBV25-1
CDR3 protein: CASMGSGYEQYF

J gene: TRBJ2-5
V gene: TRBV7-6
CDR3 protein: CASSLGRPGRAEETQYF